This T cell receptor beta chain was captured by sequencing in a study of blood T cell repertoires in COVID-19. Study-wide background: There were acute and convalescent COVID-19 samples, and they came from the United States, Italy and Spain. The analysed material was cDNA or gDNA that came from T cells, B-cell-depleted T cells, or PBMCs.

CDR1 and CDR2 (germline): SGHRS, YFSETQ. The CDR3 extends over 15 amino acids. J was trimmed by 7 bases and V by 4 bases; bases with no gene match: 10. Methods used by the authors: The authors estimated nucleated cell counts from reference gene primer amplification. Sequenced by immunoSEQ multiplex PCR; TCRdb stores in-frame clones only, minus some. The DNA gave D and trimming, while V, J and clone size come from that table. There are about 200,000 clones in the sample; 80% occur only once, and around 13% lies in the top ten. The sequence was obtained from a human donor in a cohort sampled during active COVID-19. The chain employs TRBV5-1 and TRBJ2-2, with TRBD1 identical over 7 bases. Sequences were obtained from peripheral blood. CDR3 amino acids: CASSKSRDSIGELFF. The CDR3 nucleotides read TGCGCCAGCAGCAAGTCCCGGGACAGTATCGGGGAGCTGTTTTTT.